The 4 T cell receptor beta chains reported below all come from one sample, sequenced in a study of neoadjuvant anti-PD-1 for oral cavity cancer. Repertoires were generated with immunoSEQ multiplex PCR, while TCRdb's copy carries only in-frame clones and drops some. The sample holds about 15,000 clones, about 61% seen once. The source material was PBMCs, sampled before nivolumab (anti-PD-1) treatment. The receptors were sampled from a person aged 40 to 85 with oral cavity squamous cell carcinoma.

The chain couples TRBV10-3 to TRBJ1-1, with 12 bases matching TRBD1. Losses at the gene ends were 7 bases for V and 1 base for J; bases not matched to a gene: 4. Germline V CDR1 and CDR2: ENHRY, SYGVKD. The CDR3 is 15 residues long. CDR3 protein: CAIKGQGAGNTEAFF. CDR3 nucleotide sequence: TGTGCCATCAAGGGACAGGGGGCAGGGAACACTGAAGCTTTCTTT.

The V call is TRBV2, the J call TRBJ1-3; no definite D call. CDR3 length: 11 amino acids. Germline CDR1 reads SNHLY; CDR2 reads FYNNEI. Trimming cost V 6 bases and J 2 bases, with 2 bases left between them. The CDR3 here is CASSTGNTIYF. As DNA, the CDR3 is TGTGCCAGCAGCACTGGAAACACCATATATTTT. Complete variable domain (other parts from reference TRBV2 and TRBJ1-3): EPEVTQTPSHQVTQMGQEVILRCVPISNHLYFYWYRQILGQKVEFLVSFYNNEISEKSEIFDDQFSVERPDGSNFTLKIRSTKLEDSAMYFCASSTGNTIYFGEGSWLTVV.

This clone was seen a few times. V and J are TRBV9 and TRBJ2-1, with a possible D match to TRBD2 (6 bases). Per germline, CDR1 SGDLS and CDR2 YYNGEE. The CDR3 is 15 amino acids. The V gene lost 0 bases and the J gene lost 4 bases, with 11 bases spanning the gap. CDR3 sequence (DNA): TGTGCCAGCAGCGTAGCCGGGAGTGAGTACAATGAGCAGTTCTTC. Protein: CASSVAGSEYNEQFF.

This rearrangement joins TRBV6-6 to TRBJ2-2, with a weak D call TRBD1 (6 bases). V lost 6 bases to trimming and J lost 0 bases, with 11 bases between them. Germline loops: CDR1 MNHNY, CDR2 SVGAGI (reference sequence). This CDR3 is 15 amino acids long. The CDR3 loop reads CASSPGTPNTGELFF. In DNA form, the CDR3 reads TGTGCCAGCAGCCCCGGGACACCGAACACCGGGGAGCTGTTTTTT.